These 9 T cell receptor beta chains share one sample of origin, sequenced in a study of OX40 agonist ivuxolimab in advanced cancers. Sequencing used immunoSEQ multiplex PCR; TCRdb keeps in-frame clones, though not all of them. The data contain about 48,000 clones, 80% to 85% of them seen just once; the ten biggest clones take up around 7.7%. Sequences were derived from CD4+ or CD8+ T cells sorted from blood, sampled in a trial of the OX40 agonist ivuxolimab. These receptors were taken from an adult with an advanced solid tumor such as melanoma, head and neck, liver or kidney cancer.

The chain recombines TRBV7-2 with TRBJ2-7, with 7 bases lining up with TRBD2. Germline V gene lookup returns CDR1 SGHTA and CDR2 FQGNSA. The V gene end was trimmed by 2 bases and the J gene end by 8 bases; junction bases not matched to a gene: 15. The CDR3 totals 16 residues. The CDR3 sequence: CASSLRSTSPPLKQYF. The CDR3 DNA is TGTGCCAGCAGCTTACGTTCGACTAGCCCCCCACTCAAGCAGTACTTC. Drawing the rest from reference TRBV7-2 and TRBJ2-7, the complete variable domain is GAGVSQSPSNKVTEKGKDVELRCDPISGHTALYWYRQSLGQGLEFLIYFQGNSAPDKSGLPSDRFSAERTGGSVSTLTIQRTQQEDSAVYLCASSLRSTSPPLKQYFGPGTRLTVT.

This clone was counted a single time. This sequence joins TRBV10-2 and TRBJ2-3; D remains unclear. CDR1 is WSHSY, CDR2 SAAADI, per germline. V dropped 7 bases and J dropped 2 bases, with 7 bases sitting between them. The CDR3 length is 12 residues. The CDR3: CASNGFTDTQYF. The DNA of the CDR3 is TGCGCCAGCAACGGATTCACAGATACGCAGTATTTT.

This chain links TRBV7-9 with TRBJ2-7; no clear D. The CDR3 spans 13 residues. V lost 4 bases, J lost 3 bases, and 10 bases lay in between. Germline values: CDR1 SEHNR, CDR2 FQNEAQ (reference sequence). The CDR3 is CASSSRALYEQYF. The DNA for the CDR3 is TGTGCCAGCAGCTCAAGGGCTCTCTACGAGCAGTACTTC.

This rearrangement joins TRBV7-2 to TRBJ2-7; maybe TRBD2 (6 bases). The CDR3 is 17 residues long. V lost 1 base and J lost 0, with 16 bases in between. CDR1 is SGHTA, CDR2 FQGNSA, per germline. The CDR3 DNA follows: TGTGCCAGCAGCTTAGTCGGGAGCGGGTGGAGCTCCTACGAGCAGTACTTC. Translating it yields CASSLVGSGWSSYEQYF.

This clone has only one observation. The V call is TRBV6-6, the J call TRBJ1-5, with a tentative D call TRBD1 (5 bases). There are 14 residues in the CDR3. V was cut by 6 bases and J by 3 bases, with 12 bases left in between. CDR1 and CDR2 (germline): MNHNY, SVGAGI (reference sequence). In nucleotides, the CDR3 is TGTGCCAGCAGGGGAAGACAGCCCAATCAGCCCCAGCATTTT. It yields the protein CASRGRQPNQPQHF.

V and J are TRBV6-1 and TRBJ1-4; 8 bases are a match to TRBD1. CDR3 size: 14 residues. Trimming took 7 bases from V and 8 from J; bases not matched to a gene: 9. Looked up from germline, CDR1 is MNHNS and CDR2 is SASEGT. The DNA for the CDR3 is TGTGCCAGCAAGGACAGGGAAGGCGGAGAAAAACTGTTTTTT. Encoded protein: CASKDREGGEKLFF.

This clone was seen just once. V and J are TRBV6-1 and TRBJ1-2; D gene uncertain. Germline V gene data show CDR1 as MNHNS and CDR2 as SASEGT. This CDR3 region has 14 residues. The V end lost 4 bases, the J end lost 4 bases, and 13 bases lay between the germline ends. The CDR3 bases are TGTGCCAGCAGTGCCGAGCCTTTAGGCTATGGCTACACCTTC. The encoded protein is CASSAEPLGYGYTF.

The chain couples TRBV19 to TRBJ2-7, with 9 bases matching TRBD1. J was trimmed by 0 bases and V by 10 bases; bases with no gene match: 19. This CDR3 is 18 amino acids long. CDR1 and CDR2 from the germline V gene are LNHDA and SQIVND (reference sequence). CDR3 sequence reads: CAKVGTGPLLSNSYEQYF. The CDR3 region has the DNA TGTGCCAAGGTCGGGACAGGGCCTCTTCTTTCAAACTCCTACGAGCAGTACTTC.

The CDR3, as DNA: TGCGCCAGCAGCACACTGGCCGGGGATTCCATTGGAAACACCATATATTTT. This translates into CASSTLAGDSIGNTIYF. The genes are TRBV5-1 and TRBJ1-3, with D unclear. Between the trimmed V and J ends, which lost 4 bases and 3 bases, there was a span of 20 bases. CDR1 is SGHRS, CDR2 YFSETQ, per germline. The CDR3 is made up of 17 amino acids. The full variable domain, with the rest looked up from reference TRBV5-1 and TRBJ1-3, is KAGVTQTPRYLIKTRGQQVTLSCSPISGHRSVSWYQQTPGQGLQFLFEYFSETQRNKGNFPGRFSGRQFSNSRSEMNVSTLELGDSALYLCASSTLAGDSIGNTIYFGEGSWLTVV.